This record covers a single T cell receptor beta chain. What it recognizes is unknown. TCRdb keeps only in-frame clones here, not all; method: immunoSEQ multiplex PCR. Among approximately 270,000 clones listed, 90% to 95% were seen once. The sample originates from a study of T cell responses to AZD1222 COVID-19 vaccine. Study results and limitations: Repertoire collection took place solely once the T cell response had peaked.

This receptor was taken from an adult who received the AZD1222 COVID-19 vaccine. The sequences come from peripheral blood, collected 28 days after the second AZD1222 dose.

The CDR3 loop is CAISEREKSTDTQYF. The CDR3 coding sequence is TGTGCCATCAGTGAGAGAGAGAAGAGCACAGATACGCAGTATTTT. The V and J genes are TRBV10-3 and TRBJ2-3; D remains ambiguous. This CDR3 comprises 15 residues. Germline V gene lookup returns CDR1 ENHRY and CDR2 SYGVKD. The ends were cut back, 2 bases at V and 0 bases at J, with 9 bases in the middle.